This section outlines one TCR beta chain sequence together with its context. This clonotype was observed at least ten times. Its antigen remains undetermined. Qualities for individual bases were not recorded, and no much larger clone is one base off. The data are from a study of T cells in Graves' hyperthyroidism and ophthalmopathy (dated by TCRdb to between 2017 and 2020). Some background on the complete study: To identify distinguishing TCR V-J signatures, a discovery cohort of about 100 patients was used, comprising 43 with Graves' ophthalmopathy and around 60 with stable Graves' hyperthyroidism. Prospective prediction of ophthalmopathy was tested in an independent validation cohort of some 19 hyperthyroidism patients and roughly 16 patients who later progressed to ophthalmopathy. Following sampling, methimazole starting at 30 mg daily was given to hyperthyroidism patients, and high-dose intravenous methylprednisolone was given to ophthalmopathy patients. According to the paper, TCR Vbeta CDR3 sequencing was carried out on approximately 140 peripheral blood samples, which came from 40 to 45 ophthalmopathy, fewer than 80 hyperthyroidism and about 17 progressor patients. The study also compared thyroid tissue and blood T-cell repertoires from about 6 Graves' hyperthyroidism patients. The approximately 90 discovery patients were randomly split 7:3 into training and test sets. General findings and caveats noted by the study authors: A 13 V-J signature model separated ophthalmopathy from stable hyperthyroidism, with just over 85% sensitivity and approximately 81% specificity in cross-validation and 80%/75% in testing. Most expanded thyroid clonotypes (frequency above 0.001) were also detected in blood, suggesting blood repertoires may reflect thyroid immune responses. In validation, the model predicted progression to ophthalmopathy with approximately 71% sensitivity and roughly 72% specificity, a median of around 6.6 months before onset. No statistical method was used to set the sample size in advance, and investigators knew the group allocation.

Any patient with an uncontrolled infection, another autoimmune disease, pregnancy or lactation was excluded. Diagnoses were based on clinical symptoms, serum thyroxine and TRAb, thyroid ultrasound and orbital computed tomography. Total RNA was extracted with Trizol reagent, and quality was checked on an Agilent 2100 Bioanalyzer. CDR1 and CDR2 were assigned from the germline V gene as SGHTA and FQGTGA. V ends up 0 bases short and J 4 bases short, with an unmatched junction base count of 11. CDR3 length: 17 amino acids, cysteine to phenylalanine. Only the CDR3 DNA is retained, 51 bases long and in frame from the first base. Amplification of TCR beta CDR3 regions was carried out from RNA transcripts. The TCR CDR3 was subjected to a first round of RT-PCR using the HTBI primer set and the Qiagen OneStep RT-PCR kit. The libraries were constructed in a second round of multiplex PCR and then size-selected and purified. The libraries were sequenced on an Illumina HiSeq2000 using paired-end 100 bp reads. The authors' analysis ran thus. SOAPnuke was used to process the raw data, with reads discarded if the reads contained adapters or uncalled bases, had a mean Phred below 15, or lacked an exact constant-primer or identifier match. COPE v1.2.5 was used to merge the high-quality paired reads, and each unique nucleotide sequence was defined as a clonotype. Clonotypes were aligned to IMGT TRBV, TRBD and TRBJ reference segments using MiTCR v1.1. The analysis was restricted to V-J combinations with a frequency above 0.0001, which together covered 99.2% of the repertoires. A TCS score was defined as the ratio between F50 (clonal expansion) and ExV (chaos), using BLOSUM62-based TCRdist between CDR3 peptides within each V-J. Welch's t-statistics and random forest reduced fewer than 600 V-J features to about 12, which were used in a naive Bayes classifier (R e1071). The similarity between thyroid and blood repertoires was quantified using the Morisita-Horn index. TCRdb handled the public reads itself, with Q25 trimming in fastp and clone calling in MiXCR, and kept productive beta chains. Each CDR3 protein appears once, grouped with its most common genes and DNA. TCRdb, rather than the study authors, made the V and J calls. The sample table lists approximately 510,000 distinct CDR3 sequences, about 45% of them with a count of one. The top ten clonotypes cover about 43% of the sample.

The chain was built from TRBV7-3 and TRBJ2-5, with 7 bases aligning to TRBD2. Sequenced input: peripheral blood or thyroid tissue (not recorded which). This TCR was recovered from an adult woman with Graves' disease, either hyperthyroidism or ophthalmopathy (not recorded which). CDR3 region: CASSLTVEGGRGETQYF. The DNA reads TGTGCCAGCAGCTTAACGGTCGAGGGAGGGCGAGGAGAGACCCAGTACTTC.